This T cell receptor (beta chain) was captured by sequencing in a study of T-cell reconstitution after alpha-beta-depleted transplantation in children (dated by TCRdb to the mid-2010s). About the investigation overall: Using TCR repertoire profiling, the study quantitatively followed how T-cell immune reconstitution unfolded in children after TCRalphabeta/CD19-depleted allogeneic hematopoietic cell transplantation. Results the study describes overall, beyond this receptor: Over the following months the frequencies of hyperexpanded clones went down, and after one year T-cell counts and TCRbeta diversity were mostly credited to newly produced T cells. Apparently early alphabetaT-cell count recovery about two months after transplant reportedly relied on only several hundred rapidly expanded clones derived from non-depleted graft cells. In some patients, the high TCRbeta diversity seen at day 60 was put down to recipient T cells and intrathymic progenitors that had survived conditioning.

This specimen's treatment or condition label, interpreted: allogeneic hematopoietic cell transplantation with graft depleted of TCRalphabeta T cells and CD19 B cells. Transplant recipients were children who received TCRalphabeta/CD19-depleted allogeneic hematopoietic cell grafts. The junction shows trimming of 5 bases on V and 2 bases on J, plus 10 bases between the germline ends. CDR1 and CDR2 are read off the germline V gene (reference sequence) as LGHDT and YNNKEL. The CDR3 spans 13 residues, from the cysteine through the phenylalanine. Only CDR3 DNA remains: 39 bases, in frame from the first base. Libraries were made using PCR. Instrument used: Illumina HiSeq 2500. TCR libraries were prepared with molecular barcoding, using unique molecular identifiers to normalize TCRbeta repertoire quantification. TCRdb reanalyzed the raw reads on its own, using fastp at Q25 for trimming and MiXCR for clone calling, and kept in-frame beta chains. One record per CDR3 amino acid sequence lists the most common genes and DNA. The table for this sample lists hundreds of thousands of distinct CDR3 sequences; around 15% of them were counted only once. The ten biggest clones cover approximately 5% of the sample.

Ten or more counts support this clonotype. Its specific antigen is unknown. It has no much larger one-base neighbor in the sample; base qualities were not kept. The receptor was isolated from a male patient younger than 18 who had a stem cell transplant for acute lymphoblastic leukemia, so the T cells may come from the graft donor. Here the chain combines TRBV3-1 and TRBJ2-7, with no confidently assigned D gene. Sequenced here: PBMCs, mostly from graft donor cells, sampled 360 days after TCRalphabeta/CD19-depleted stem cell transplant. The DNA is TGTGCCAGCAGCGGACGGCAGGCCTACGAGCAGTACTTC. This gives the protein CASSGRQAYEQYF.